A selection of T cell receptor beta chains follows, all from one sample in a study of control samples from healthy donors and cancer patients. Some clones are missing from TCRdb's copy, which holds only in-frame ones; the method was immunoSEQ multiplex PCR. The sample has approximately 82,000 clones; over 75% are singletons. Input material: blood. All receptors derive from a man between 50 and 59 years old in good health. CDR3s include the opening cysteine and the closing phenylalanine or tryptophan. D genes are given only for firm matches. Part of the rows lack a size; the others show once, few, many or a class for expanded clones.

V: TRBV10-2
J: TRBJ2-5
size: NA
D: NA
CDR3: CASSLVVQETQYF
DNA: TGCGCCAGCAGTCTAGTGGTCCAAGAGACCCAGTACTTC

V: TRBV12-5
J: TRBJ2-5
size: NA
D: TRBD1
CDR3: CASGLGQGAWETQYF
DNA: TGTGCTAGTGGTCTGGGACAGGGGGCGTGGGAGACCCAGTACTTC

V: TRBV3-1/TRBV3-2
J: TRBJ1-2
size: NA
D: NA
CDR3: CASSQNPGSANYGYTF
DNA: TGTGCCAGCAGCCAAAATCCAGGCTCAGCTAACTATGGCTACACCTTC

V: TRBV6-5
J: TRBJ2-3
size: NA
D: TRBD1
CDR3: CASQTGGATDTQYF
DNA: TGTGCCAGCCAGACAGGGGGCGCGACAGATACGCAGTATTTT

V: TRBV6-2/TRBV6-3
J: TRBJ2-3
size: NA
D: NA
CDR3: CASSYLPVGGPAGMTDTQYF
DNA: TGTGCCAGCAGTTATCTACCGGTGGGCGGGCCAGCCGGGATGACAGATACGCAGTATTTT

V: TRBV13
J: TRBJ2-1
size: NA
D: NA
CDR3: CASSLGLSGGGGIHEQFF
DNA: TGTGCCAGCAGCTTAGGTCTCTCCGGTGGGGGCGGGATCCATGAGCAGTTCTTC

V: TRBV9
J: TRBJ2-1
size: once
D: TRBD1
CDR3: CASSTMTGPYNEQFF
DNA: TGTGCCAGCAGCACCATGACAGGGCCTTACAATGAGCAGTTCTTC

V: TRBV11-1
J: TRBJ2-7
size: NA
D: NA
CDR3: CASSLGGFYEQYF
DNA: TGTGCCAGCAGCTTAGGCGGCTTTTACGAGCAGTACTTC

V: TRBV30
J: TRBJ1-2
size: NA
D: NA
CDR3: CAWRRGGYTF
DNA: TGTGCCTGGAGAAGGGGTGGCTACACCTTC

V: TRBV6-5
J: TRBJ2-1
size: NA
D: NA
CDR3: CASCLSSYNEQFF
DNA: TGTGCCAGCTGCCTGAGCTCCTACAATGAGCAGTTCTTC

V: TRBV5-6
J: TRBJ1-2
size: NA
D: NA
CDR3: CASSHPGNYGYTF
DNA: TGTGCCAGCAGCCACCCAGGGAACTATGGCTACACCTTC

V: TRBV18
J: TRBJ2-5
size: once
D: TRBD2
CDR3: CASSPPGGSGTQYF
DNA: TGTGCCAGCTCACCACCGGGCGGGAGCGGGACCCAGTACTTC

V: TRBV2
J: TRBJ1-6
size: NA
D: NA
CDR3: CASTGPAANNSPLHF
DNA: TGTGCCAGCACGGGGCCGGCAGCGAATAATTCACCCCTCCACTTT

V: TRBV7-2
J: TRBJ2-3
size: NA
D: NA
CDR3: CASSLENTDTQYF
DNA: TGTGCCAGCAGCTTAGAGAACACAGATACGCAGTATTTT

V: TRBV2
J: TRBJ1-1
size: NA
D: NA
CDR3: CASSDEGGITEAFF
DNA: TGTGCCAGCAGTGATGAGGGGGGAATCACTGAAGCTTTCTTT

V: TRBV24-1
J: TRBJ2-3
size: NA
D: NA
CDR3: CATSDFADTQYF
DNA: TGTGCCACCAGTGATTTCGCAGATACGCAGTATTTT

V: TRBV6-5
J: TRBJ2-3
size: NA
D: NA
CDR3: CASSYGAGTDTQYF
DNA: TGTGCCAGCAGTTACGGAGCGGGCACAGATACGCAGTATTTT

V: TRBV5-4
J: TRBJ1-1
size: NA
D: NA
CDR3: CASRGASRTEAFF
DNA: TGTGCCAGCAGGGGCGCCTCGAGGACTGAAGCTTTCTTT

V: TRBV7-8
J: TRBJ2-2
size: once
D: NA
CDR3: CASSLARVRVLTGELFF
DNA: TGTGCCAGCAGCTTAGCGCGAGTCAGGGTTTTGACCGGGGAGCTGTTTTTT

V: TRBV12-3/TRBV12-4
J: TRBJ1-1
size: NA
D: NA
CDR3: CASSYTGPMGAFF
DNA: TGTGCCAGCAGCTACACAGGGCCCATGGGGGCTTTCTTT

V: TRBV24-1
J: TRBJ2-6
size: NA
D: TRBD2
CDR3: CATSSGTSSGANVLTF
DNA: TGTGCCACCTCCAGCGGGACCAGCTCTGGGGCCAACGTCCTGACTTTC

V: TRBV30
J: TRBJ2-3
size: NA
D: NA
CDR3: CASNLIVADTQYF
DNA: TGTGCCTCCAATCTAATAGTGGCAGATACGCAGTATTTT

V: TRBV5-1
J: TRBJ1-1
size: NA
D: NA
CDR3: CASSLSRAGRTEAFF
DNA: TGCGCCAGCTCTCTTAGTCGGGCAGGTAGGACTGAAGCTTTCTTT

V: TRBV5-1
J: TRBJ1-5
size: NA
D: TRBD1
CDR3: CASSPGQGQPQHF
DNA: TGCGCCAGCAGCCCGGGACAGGGACAGCCCCAGCATTTT

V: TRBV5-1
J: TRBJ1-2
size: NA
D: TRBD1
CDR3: CASSAGQRNYGYTF
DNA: TGCGCCAGCAGCGCGGGACAGCGTAACTATGGCTACACCTTC

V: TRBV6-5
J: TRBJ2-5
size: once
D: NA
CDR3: CAIGTWETQYF
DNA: TGTGCCATCGGGACATGGGAGACCCAGTACTTC

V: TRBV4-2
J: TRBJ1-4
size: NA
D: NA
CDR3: CASSQDGQADEKLFF
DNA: TGTGCCAGCAGCCAAGATGGGCAGGCGGATGAAAAACTGTTTTTT

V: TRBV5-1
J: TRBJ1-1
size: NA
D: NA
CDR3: CASSETGNTEAFF
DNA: TGCGCCAGCAGCGAGACAGGGAACACTGAAGCTTTCTTT

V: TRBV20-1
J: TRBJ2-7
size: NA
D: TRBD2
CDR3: CSASWGASGSYEQYF
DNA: TGCAGTGCTAGTTGGGGGGCTAGCGGGAGTTACGAGCAGTACTTC

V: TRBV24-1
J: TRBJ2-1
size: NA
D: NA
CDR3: CATSDLAPSSYNEQFF
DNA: TGTGCCACCAGTGATCTAGCGCCCAGCTCCTACAATGAGCAGTTCTTC

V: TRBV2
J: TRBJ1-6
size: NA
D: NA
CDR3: CASSELEGGGNSPLHF
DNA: TGTGCCAGCAGTGAGTTGGAGGGCGGGGGAAATTCACCCCTCCACTTT

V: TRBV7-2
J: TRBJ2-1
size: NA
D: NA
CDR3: CASSLALVGEQFF
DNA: TGTGCCAGCAGCTTAGCGCTCGTGGGAGAGCAGTTCTTC

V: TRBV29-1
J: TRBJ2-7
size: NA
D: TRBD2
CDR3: CSVGGGQYEQYF
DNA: TGCAGCGTTGGGGGAGGGCAGTACGAGCAGTACTTC

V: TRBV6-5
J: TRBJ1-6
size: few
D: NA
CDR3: CASSYSKAGSPLHF
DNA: TGTGCCAGCAGTTACTCGAAGGCAGGATCACCCCTCCACTTT

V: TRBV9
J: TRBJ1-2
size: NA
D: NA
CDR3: CASSLGGGSYGYTF
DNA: TGTGCCAGCAGCCTGGGGGGGGGTAGCTATGGCTACACCTTC

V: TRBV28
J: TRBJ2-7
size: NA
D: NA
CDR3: CASSPPRGNSYEQYF
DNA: TGTGCCAGCAGTCCCCCTCGCGGGAACTCCTACGAGCAGTACTTC

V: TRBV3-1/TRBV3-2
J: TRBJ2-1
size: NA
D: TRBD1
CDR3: CASSYGQGSYNEQFF
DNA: TGTGCCAGCAGCTACGGACAGGGCTCCTACAATGAGCAGTTCTTC

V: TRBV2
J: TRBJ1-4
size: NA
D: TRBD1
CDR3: CASLQGDVEKLFF
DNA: TGTGCCAGCTTGCAGGGGGATGTTGAAAAACTGTTTTTT

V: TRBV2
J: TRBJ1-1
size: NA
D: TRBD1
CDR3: CASRGQGGAEAFF
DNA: TGTGCCAGCAGAGGACAGGGGGGGGCTGAAGCTTTCTTT

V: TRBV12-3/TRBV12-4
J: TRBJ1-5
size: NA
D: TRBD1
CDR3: CASSPGQGRPQHF
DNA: TGTGCCAGCAGTCCGGGACAGGGGCGCCCCCAGCATTTT

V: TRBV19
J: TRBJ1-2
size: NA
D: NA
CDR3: CATRTLNYGYTF
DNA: TGTGCCACCCGGACTCTTAACTATGGCTACACCTTC

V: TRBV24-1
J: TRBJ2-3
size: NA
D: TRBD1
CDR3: CATKRTGGITDTQYF
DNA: TGTGCCACCAAACGGACAGGGGGGATCACAGATACGCAGTATTTT

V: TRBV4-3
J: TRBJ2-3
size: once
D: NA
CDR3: CASSQDPGAPTQYF
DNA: TGCGCCAGCAGCCAAGATCCAGGGGCCCCCACGCAGTATTTT

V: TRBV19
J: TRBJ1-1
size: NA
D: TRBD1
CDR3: CASSKPGGSTEAFF
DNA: TGTGCCAGTAGTAAACCAGGGGGAAGCACTGAAGCTTTCTTT

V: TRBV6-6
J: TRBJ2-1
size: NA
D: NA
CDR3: CASSYSGRSLGEQFF
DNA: TGTGCCAGCAGTTACTCCGGTAGATCCTTGGGTGAGCAGTTCTTC

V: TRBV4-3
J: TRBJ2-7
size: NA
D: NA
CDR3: CASSLSLGELYEQYF
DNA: TGCGCCAGCAGCCTCTCTCTTGGGGAGCTCTACGAGCAGTACTTC

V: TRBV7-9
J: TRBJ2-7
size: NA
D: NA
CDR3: CASSREGQSYEQYF
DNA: TGTGCCAGCAGCAGGGAAGGACAGTCCTACGAGCAGTACTTC

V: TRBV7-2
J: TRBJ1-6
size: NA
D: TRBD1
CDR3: CASSLVFQNRGGSPLHF
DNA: TGTGCCAGCAGCTTAGTCTTTCAGAACAGGGGAGGGTCACCCCTCCACTTT

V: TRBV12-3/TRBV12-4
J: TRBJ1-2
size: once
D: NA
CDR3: CASSRAGGGYTF
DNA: TGTGCCAGCTCTCGTGCGGGGGGTGGCTACACCTTC

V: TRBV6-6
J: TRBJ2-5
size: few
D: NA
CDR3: CASSYIGGKETQYF
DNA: TGTGCCAGCAGTTACATCGGTGGGAAAGAGACCCAGTACTTC

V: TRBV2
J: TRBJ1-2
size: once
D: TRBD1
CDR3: CASSEGGGSLTFYGYTF
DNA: TGTGCCAGCAGTGAAGGAGGGGGCTCCTTGACGTTCTATGGCTACACCTTC

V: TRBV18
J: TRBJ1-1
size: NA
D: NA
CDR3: CASSQGATEAFF
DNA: TGTGCCAGCTCACAGGGTGCCACTGAAGCTTTCTTT

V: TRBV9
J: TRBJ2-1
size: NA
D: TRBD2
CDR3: CASSVGGGGGKFNEQFF
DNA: TGTGCCAGCAGCGTAGGAGGCGGCGGGGGAAAGTTCAATGAGCAGTTCTTC

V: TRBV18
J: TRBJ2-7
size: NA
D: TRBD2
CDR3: CASSPRSGRGIHEQYF
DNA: TGTGCCAGCTCACCACGGTCCGGGCGGGGGATCCACGAGCAGTACTTC

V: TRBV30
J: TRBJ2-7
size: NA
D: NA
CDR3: CAWRGIGDTSCEQYF
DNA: TGTGCCTGGAGGGGTATAGGAGACACTAGCTGCGAGCAGTACTTC

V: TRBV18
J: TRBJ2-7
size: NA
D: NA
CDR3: CASSPGFSATTAEQYF
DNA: TGTGCCAGCTCACCGGGGTTCAGCGCGACGACCGCCGAGCAGTACTTC

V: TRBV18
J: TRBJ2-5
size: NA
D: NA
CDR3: CASSPGTQQETQYF
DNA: TGTGCCAGCTCACCAGGGACACAACAAGAGACCCAGTACTTC

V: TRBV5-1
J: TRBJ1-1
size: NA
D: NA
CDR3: CASRSEMNTEAFF
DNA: TGCGCCAGCAGATCCGAAATGAACACTGAAGCTTTCTTT